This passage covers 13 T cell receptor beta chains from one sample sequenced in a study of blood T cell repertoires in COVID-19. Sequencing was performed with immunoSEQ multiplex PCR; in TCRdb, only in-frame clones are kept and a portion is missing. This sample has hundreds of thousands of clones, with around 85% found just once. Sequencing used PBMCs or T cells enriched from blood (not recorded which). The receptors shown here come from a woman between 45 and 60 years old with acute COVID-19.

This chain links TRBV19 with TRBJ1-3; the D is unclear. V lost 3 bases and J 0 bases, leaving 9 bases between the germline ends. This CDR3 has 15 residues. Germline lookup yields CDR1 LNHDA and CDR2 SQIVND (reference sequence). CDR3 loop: CASSMGGSSGNTIYF. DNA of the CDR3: TGTGCCAGTAGTATGGGAGGGAGCTCTGGAAACACCATATATTTT.

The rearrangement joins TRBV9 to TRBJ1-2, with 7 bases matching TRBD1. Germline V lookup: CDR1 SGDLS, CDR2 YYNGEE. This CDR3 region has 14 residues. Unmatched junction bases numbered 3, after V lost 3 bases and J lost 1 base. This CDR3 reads CASSATGSNYGYTF. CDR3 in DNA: TGTGCCAGCAGCGCGACAGGGAGTAACTATGGCTACACCTTC.

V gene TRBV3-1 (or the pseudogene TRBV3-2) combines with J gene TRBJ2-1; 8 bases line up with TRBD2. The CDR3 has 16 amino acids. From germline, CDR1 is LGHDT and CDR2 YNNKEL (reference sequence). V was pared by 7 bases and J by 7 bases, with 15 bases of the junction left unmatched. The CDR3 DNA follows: TGTGCCAGCACTAATAGTTGGCGGGGACTAGTGAATGAGCAGTTCTTC. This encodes CASTNSWRGLVNEQFF.

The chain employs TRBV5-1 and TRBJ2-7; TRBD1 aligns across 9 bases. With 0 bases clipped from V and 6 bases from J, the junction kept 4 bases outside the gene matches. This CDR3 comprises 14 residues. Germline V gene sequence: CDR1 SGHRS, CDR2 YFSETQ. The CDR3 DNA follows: TGCGCCAGCAGCTTGGATACAGGGGGCGGCGAGCAGTACTTC. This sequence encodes CASSLDTGGGEQYF.

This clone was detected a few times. For the CDR3, the DNA is TGTGCCAGCAGCCAACGGACTAGCGGAACCAATGAGCAGTTCTTC. Translated, it gives CASSQRTSGTNEQFF. The chain uses TRBV5-8 and TRBJ2-1; 10 nucleotides agree with TRBD2. Germline V gene sequence: CDR1 SGHTS, CDR2 YDEGEE. The trim removed 4 bases at V and 6 bases at J, leaving 7 bases unmatched. This CDR3 is built from 15 residues.

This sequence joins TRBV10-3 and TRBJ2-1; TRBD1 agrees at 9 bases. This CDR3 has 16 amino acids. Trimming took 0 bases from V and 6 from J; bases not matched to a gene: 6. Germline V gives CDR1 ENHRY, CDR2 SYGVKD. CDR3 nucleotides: TGTGCCATCAGTGAGTCGGACAGGGGAAATGGCAATGAGCAGTTCTTC. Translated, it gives CAISESDRGNGNEQFF.

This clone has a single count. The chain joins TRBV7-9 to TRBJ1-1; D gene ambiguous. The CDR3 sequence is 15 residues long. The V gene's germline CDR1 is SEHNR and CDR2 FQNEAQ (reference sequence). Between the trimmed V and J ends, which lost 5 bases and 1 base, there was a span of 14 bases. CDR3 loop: CASSLTLQPNTEAFF. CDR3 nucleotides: TGTGCCAGCAGCCTCACGCTACAGCCGAACACTGAAGCTTTCTTT.

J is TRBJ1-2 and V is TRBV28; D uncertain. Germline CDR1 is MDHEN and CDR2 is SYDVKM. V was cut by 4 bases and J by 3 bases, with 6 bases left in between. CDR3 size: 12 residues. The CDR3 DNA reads TGTGCCAGCAGTTCTCAGGACTATGGCTACACCTTC. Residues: CASSSQDYGYTF.

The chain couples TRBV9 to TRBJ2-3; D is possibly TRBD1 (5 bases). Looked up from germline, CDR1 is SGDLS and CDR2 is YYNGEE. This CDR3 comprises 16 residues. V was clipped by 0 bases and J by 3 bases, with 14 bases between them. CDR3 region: CASSVEDNPRTDTQYF. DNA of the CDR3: TGTGCCAGCAGCGTAGAGGACAACCCAAGGACAGATACGCAGTATTTT.

The CDR3 DNA reads TGTGCCAGCGGAGAGGCGGGGGCCAATCAGCCCCAGCATTTT. It yields the protein CASGEAGANQPQHF. The chain carries TRBV6-5 and TRBJ1-5; D perhaps matches TRBD1 (6 bases). Per the germline V gene, CDR1 is MNHEY and CDR2 is SVGAGI. V dropped 8 bases and J dropped 3 bases, with 14 bases sitting between them. The CDR3 is 14 amino acids.

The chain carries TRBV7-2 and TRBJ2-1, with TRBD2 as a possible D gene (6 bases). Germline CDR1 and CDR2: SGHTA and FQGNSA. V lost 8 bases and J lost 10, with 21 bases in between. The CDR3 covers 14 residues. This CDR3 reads CASRLRGISIEQFF. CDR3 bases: TGTGCCAGCCGCCTTCGGGGGATTAGTATCGAGCAGTTCTTC.

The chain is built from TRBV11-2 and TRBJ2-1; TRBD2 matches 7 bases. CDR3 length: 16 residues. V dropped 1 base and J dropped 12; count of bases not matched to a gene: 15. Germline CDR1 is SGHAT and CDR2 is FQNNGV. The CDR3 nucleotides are TGTGCCAGCAGCTTAGTGGGAGCGGGGTATACAATGAGGCAGTTCTTC. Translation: CASSLVGAGYTMRQFF. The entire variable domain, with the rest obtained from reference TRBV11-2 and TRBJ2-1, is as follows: EAGVAQSPRYKIIEKRQSVAFWCNPISGHATLYWYQQILGQGPKLLIQFQNNGVVDDSQLPKDRFSAERLKGVDSTLKIQPAKLEDSAVYLCASSLVGAGYTMRQFFGPGTRLTVL.

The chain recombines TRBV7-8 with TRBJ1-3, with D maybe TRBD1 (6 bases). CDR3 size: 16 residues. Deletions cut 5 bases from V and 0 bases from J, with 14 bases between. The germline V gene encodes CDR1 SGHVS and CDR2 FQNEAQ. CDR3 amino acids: CASSPRGTSSGNTIYF. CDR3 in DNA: TGTGCCAGCAGCCCCAGGGGCACAAGCTCTGGAAACACCATATATTTT.